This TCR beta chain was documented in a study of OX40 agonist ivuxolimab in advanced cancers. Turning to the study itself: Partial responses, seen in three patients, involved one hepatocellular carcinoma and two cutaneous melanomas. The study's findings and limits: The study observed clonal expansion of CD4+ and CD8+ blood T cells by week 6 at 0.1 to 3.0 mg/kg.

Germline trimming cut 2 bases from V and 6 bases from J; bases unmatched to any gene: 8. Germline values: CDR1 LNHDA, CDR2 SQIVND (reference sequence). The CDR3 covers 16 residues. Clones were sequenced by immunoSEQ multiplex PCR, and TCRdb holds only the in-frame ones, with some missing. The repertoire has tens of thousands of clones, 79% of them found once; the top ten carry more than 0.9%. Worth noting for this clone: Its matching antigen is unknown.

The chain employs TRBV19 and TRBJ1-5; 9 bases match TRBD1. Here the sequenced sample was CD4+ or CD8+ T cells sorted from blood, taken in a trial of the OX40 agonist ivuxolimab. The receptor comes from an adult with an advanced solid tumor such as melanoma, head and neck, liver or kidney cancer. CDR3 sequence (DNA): TGTGCCAGTAGTATAACCTCCACAGGGGGCTTTCAGCCCCAGCATTTT. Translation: CASSITSTGGFQPQHF.